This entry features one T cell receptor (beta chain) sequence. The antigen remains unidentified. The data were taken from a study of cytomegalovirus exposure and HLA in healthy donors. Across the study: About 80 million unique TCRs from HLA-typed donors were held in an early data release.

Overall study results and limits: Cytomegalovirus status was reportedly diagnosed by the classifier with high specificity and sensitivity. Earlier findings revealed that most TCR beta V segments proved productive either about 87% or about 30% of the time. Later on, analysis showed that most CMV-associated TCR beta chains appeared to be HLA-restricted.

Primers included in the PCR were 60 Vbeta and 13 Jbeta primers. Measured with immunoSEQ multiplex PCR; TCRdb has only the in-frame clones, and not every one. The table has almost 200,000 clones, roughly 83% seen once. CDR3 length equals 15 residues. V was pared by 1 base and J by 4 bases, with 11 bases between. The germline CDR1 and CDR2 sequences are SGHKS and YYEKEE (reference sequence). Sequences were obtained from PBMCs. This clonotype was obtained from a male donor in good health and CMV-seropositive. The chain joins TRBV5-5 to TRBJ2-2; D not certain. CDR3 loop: CASSLPSWVTGELFF. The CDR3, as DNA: TGTGCCAGCAGCTTGCCTAGTTGGGTCACCGGGGAGCTGTTTTTT.